This T cell receptor beta chain was profiled in a study of blood T cell repertoires in COVID-19. Study as a whole: Spain, Italy and the United States supplied samples that represented acute and convalescent COVID-19. PBMCs, B-cell-depleted T cells, or T cells provided the cDNA or gDNA that made up the material.

Turning to this clone: The sample contains more than one DNA sequence encoding this CDR3.

In the study's own analysis: Counts of nucleated cells, estimated from reference gene primer amplification, were obtained. TCRdb's copy holds only in-frame clones and misses some; the assay was immunoSEQ multiplex PCR. V and J calls and clone size come straight from that table; D and trimming were deduced from the DNA. Of some 350,000 clones listed, roughly 89% were seen once; the top ten hold around 6.3%. From germline, CDR1 is SGHTA and CDR2 FQGNSA. The CDR3 sequence is 13 residues long. V was trimmed by 2 bases and J by 3 bases, leaving 7 bases between them. The receptor was derived from a man younger than 35 with active or convalescent COVID-19. The rearrangement links TRBV7-2 to TRBJ1-2; TRBD1 is a possible D gene (6 bases). Sequencing was performed on peripheral blood. CDR3 protein: CASSLQGYYGYTF. CDR3 DNA: TGTGCCAGCAGCTTACAGGGGTACTATGGCTACACCTTC. Full variable domain (rest looked up from reference TRBV7-2 and TRBJ1-2): GAGVSQSPSNKVTEKGKDVELRCDPISGHTALYWYRQSLGQGLEFLIYFQGNSAPDKSGLPSDRFSAERTGGSVSTLTIQRTQQEDSAVYLCASSLQGYYGYTFGSGTRLTVV.